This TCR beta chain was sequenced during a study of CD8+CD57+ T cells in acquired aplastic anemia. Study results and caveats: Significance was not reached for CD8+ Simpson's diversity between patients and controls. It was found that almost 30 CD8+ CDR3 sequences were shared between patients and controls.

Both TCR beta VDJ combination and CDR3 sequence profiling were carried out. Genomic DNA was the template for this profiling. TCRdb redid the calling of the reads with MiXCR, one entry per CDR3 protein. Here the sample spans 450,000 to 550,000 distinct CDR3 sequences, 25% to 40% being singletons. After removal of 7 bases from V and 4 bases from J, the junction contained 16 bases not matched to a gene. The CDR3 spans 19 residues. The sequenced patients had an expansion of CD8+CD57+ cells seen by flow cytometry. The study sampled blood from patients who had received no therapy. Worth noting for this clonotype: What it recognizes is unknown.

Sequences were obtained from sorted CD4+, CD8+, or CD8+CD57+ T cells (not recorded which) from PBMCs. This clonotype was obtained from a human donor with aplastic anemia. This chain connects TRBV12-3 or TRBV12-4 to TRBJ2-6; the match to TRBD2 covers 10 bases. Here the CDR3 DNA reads TGTGCCAGCACCCCCCTGGGACTAGCGATGTATTCCGGGGCCAACGTCCTGACTTTC. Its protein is CASTPLGLAMYSGANVLTF.